Following are 17 T cell receptor beta chains from one sample sequenced in a study of CD8+ T cells in alopecia areata. After isolation, RNA underwent reverse transcription to generate cDNA as the sequencing template. The data were produced by immunoSEQ multiplex PCR, yet TCRdb's version contains in-frame clones alone and is incomplete. The table shows roughly 140,000 clones, with about 47% occurring only once. The source material was CD4+ T cells sorted from blood, sampled at week 0. These receptors all stem from a human donor with alopecia areata.

This clone was found a few times. V and J are TRBV19 and TRBJ1-1, with 9 bases fitting TRBD1. Germline V lookup: CDR1 LNHDA, CDR2 SQIVND (reference sequence). The V and J ends lost 5 bases and 3 bases, in that order; junction bases with no gene match: 10. The CDR3 is 16 amino acids. The CDR3 loop is CASSRGQGLGDTEAFF. CDR3 DNA: TGTGCCAGTAGTCGGGGACAGGGCCTCGGGGACACTGAAGCTTTCTTT. The full variable domain, with the rest looked up from reference TRBV19 and TRBJ1-1, is DGGITQSPKYLFRKEGQNVTLSCEQNLNHDAMYWYRQDPGQGLRLIYYSQIVNDFQKGDIAEGYSVSREKKESFPLTVTSAQKNPTAFYLCASSRGQGLGDTEAFFGQGTRLTVV.

This clone has only a few counts. The chain links TRBV5-1 to TRBJ2-7; 11 positions agree with TRBD1. Losses at the gene ends were 4 bases for V and 3 bases for J; bases not matched to a gene: 6. The CDR3 consists of 15 residues. Germline-derived CDR1 and CDR2 are SGHRS and YFSETQ. The CDR3 DNA sequence: TGCGCCAGCAGCGCTCGGACAGGGGGCGTCTACGAGCAGTACTTC. Its translation: CASSARTGGVYEQYF.

This clone appeared a few times. J is TRBJ2-7 and V is TRBV29-1, with TRBD1 matching over 9 bases. CDR3 size: 13 residues. The germline CDR1 and CDR2 sequences are SQVTM and ANQGSEA. V was pared by 6 bases and J by 5 bases, with 8 bases of the junction left unmatched. CDR3 amino acids: CSVVRDRVDEQYF. DNA of the CDR3: TGCAGCGTGGTGCGGGACAGGGTAGACGAGCAGTACTTC.

In this sample, this clone turned up a few times. The chain combines TRBV2 with TRBJ2-5; D tentatively fits TRBD1 or TRBD2 (5 bases each). The CDR3 extends over 13 amino acids. Germline V CDR1 and CDR2: SNHLY, FYNNEI. V lost 5 bases and J lost 1, with 8 bases in between. CDR3 DNA: TGTGCCAGCAGTCGGGACCTCCAAGAGACCCAGTACTTC. This translates into CASSRDLQETQYF.

J is TRBJ1-2 and V is TRBV29-1; D unresolved. The V gene lost 4 bases and the J gene lost 8 bases, with 14 bases spanning the gap. CDR3 length: 12 residues. Germline V gives CDR1 SQVTM, CDR2 ANQGSEA. In nucleotides, the CDR3 is TGCAGCGTTGCGAGGAGTCTTTACGGCTACACCTTC. The encoded protein is CSVARSLYGYTF.

The chain couples TRBV30 to TRBJ1-3, with D perhaps matching TRBD1 (5 bases). This CDR3 region has 14 residues. V lost 3 bases, J lost 4 bases, and 13 bases lay in between. Germline CDR1 reads GTSNPN; CDR2 reads SVGIG (reference sequence). CDR3 sequence (DNA): TGTGCCTGGAGAGAAGGGGATTGGGGAAACACCATATATTTT. This encodes CAWREGDWGNTIYF.

This chain uses TRBV5-1 with TRBJ1-5, with D perhaps matching TRBD1 (6 bases). V was trimmed by 0 bases and J by 4 bases, leaving 8 bases between them. The CDR3 has 14 amino acids. CDR1 and CDR2 (germline): SGHRS, YFSETQ. CDR3 coding DNA: TGCGCCAGCAGCTTGGGGGACACAAATCAGCCCCAGCATTTT. Its protein is CASSLGDTNQPQHF.

The J gene is TRBJ2-7, the V gene TRBV5-1; D is unclear. The CDR3 totals 13 residues. V was trimmed by 4 bases and J by 5 bases, leaving 13 bases between them. Germline CDR1 and CDR2: SGHRS and YFSETQ. CDR3 sequence (DNA): TGCGCCAGCAGCACGACATTGGGGAACGAGCAGTACTTC. Protein: CASSTTLGNEQYF.

The V gene is TRBV5-4, the J gene TRBJ2-4; TRBD2 is a possible D gene (6 bases). The CDR3 extends over 15 amino acids. Trimming left V 6 bases short and J 3 bases short, with 16 bases between. Germline CDR1 is SGHNT and CDR2 is YYREEE (reference sequence). The CDR3, as DNA: TGTGCCAGCATGTTGGGGCGGGGTAACAAAAACATTCAGTACTTC. Amino acids: CASMLGRGNKNIQYF.

This clone was seen more than once but under ten times. This chain uses TRBV29-1 with TRBJ2-7, with D perhaps being TRBD1 or TRBD2 (5 bases each). CDR3 length: 13 residues. Germline CDR1 is SQVTM and CDR2 is ANQGSEA. The germline V and J ends were trimmed by 5 bases and 6 bases, with 17 bases remaining between them. The CDR3 sequence: CSVQGGRESEQYF. CDR3 nucleotides: TGCAGCGTTCAAGGTGGCAGGGAGTCCGAGCAGTACTTC.

The chain combines TRBV5-1 with TRBJ2-7, with 8 bases that match TRBD1. With V trimmed by 3 bases and J by 4 bases, 6 bases remained unmatched. This CDR3 contains 14 residues. Germline V lookup: CDR1 SGHRS, CDR2 YFSETQ. The CDR3 coding sequence is TGCGCCAGCAGCTCAGGGGGCAGCGGGTACGAGCAGTACTTC. As protein: CASSSGGSGYEQYF.

This clone was found a few times. This chain links TRBV25-1 with TRBJ2-5; D not resolved. Germline V gives CDR1 MGHDK, CDR2 SYGVNS. The CDR3 runs 14 residues. Deletions cut 0 bases from V and 5 bases from J, with 10 bases between. CDR3 in amino acids: CASSEYVIRETQYF. For the CDR3, the DNA is TGTGCCAGCAGTGAATATGTCATTAGGGAGACCCAGTACTTC.

The chain combines TRBV7-2 with TRBJ2-7, with D unclear. The germline gives CDR1 SGHTA, CDR2 FQGNSA. CDR3 size: 13 residues. The ends were cut back, 2 bases at V and 0 bases at J, with 5 bases in the middle. CDR3 in DNA: TGTGCCAGCAGCTTATTTTCCTCCTACGAGCAGTACTTC. Amino acid sequence: CASSLFSSYEQYF. The entire variable domain, with the rest obtained from reference TRBV7-2 and TRBJ2-7, is as follows: GAGVSQSPSNKVTEKGKDVELRCDPISGHTALYWYRQSLGQGLEFLIYFQGNSAPDKSGLPSDRFSAERTGGSVSTLTIQRTQQEDSAVYLCASSLFSSYEQYFGPGTRLTVT.

V and J are TRBV5-6 and TRBJ1-1; D gene ambiguous. V lost 4 bases and J 6 bases, leaving 13 bases between the germline ends. CDR3 length: 13 residues. The V gene's germline CDR1 is SGHDT and CDR2 YYEEEE. The CDR3 nucleotides read TGTGCCAGCAGCCCCCGATCGAGATCTGAAGCTTTCTTT. Protein sequence: CASSPRSRSEAFF.

The gene calls are TRBV5-1 and TRBJ2-5; 8 nucleotides align to TRBD1. The CDR3 has 14 amino acids. Per the germline V gene, CDR1 is SGHRS and CDR2 is YFSETQ. The V and J ends lost 9 bases and 7 bases, in that order; junction bases with no gene match: 14. The CDR3, as DNA: TGCGCCATTTTCACCGAGGACAGGGAAGGGACCCAGTACTTC. Translating gives CAIFTEDREGTQYF.

This clone is a singleton in its sample. This CDR3 is also generated by other DNA sequences in the sample. This chain uses TRBV30 with TRBJ2-6, with D uncertain. Germline CDR1 is GTSNPN and CDR2 is SVGIG (reference sequence). The CDR3 contains 12 residues. With 3 bases removed from V and 0 bases from J, the gap between germline ends came to 0 bases. CDR3 in DNA: TGTGCCTGGAGCTCTGGGGCCAACGTCCTGACTTTC. Its protein is CAWSSGANVLTF.

This clone has just a few counts. Other nucleotide sequences from this sample produce the same CDR3. The chain is built from TRBV6-5 and TRBJ1-5; the match to TRBD1 covers 9 bases. The V gene end was trimmed by 6 bases and the J gene end by 5 bases; junction bases not matched to a gene: 8. CDR3 size: 15 residues. CDR1 is MNHEY, CDR2 SVGAGI, per germline. The CDR3: CASSRSGTGHQPQHF. CDR3 coding DNA: TGTGCCAGCAGCAGATCCGGGACAGGGCATCAGCCCCAGCATTTT.